This is a list of T cell receptor beta chains from one sample in a study of pediatric ulcerative colitis. Here immunoSEQ multiplex PCR was the method, and the copy in TCRdb shows in-frame clones only, minus some. The sample yields 44,000 or so clones, around 78% seen once. The sequencing sample was made of gut tissue. All receptors come from a girl between 5 and 17 years old with moderate ulcerative colitis. CDR3s include the opening cysteine and the closing phenylalanine or tryptophan. A D gene is named only where the DNA matches it firmly. Rows give clone size only sometimes, using once, few, many, or a class for an expanded clone.

D	V	J	size	CDR3	DNA
NA	TRBV6-1	TRBJ1-3	NA	CASIPTGLGHTIYF	TGTGCCAGCATTCCTACAGGGTTGGGTCACACCATATATTTT
NA	TRBV29-1	TRBJ2-5	NA	CSVGGETQYF	TGCAGCGTTGGGGGAGAGACCCAGTACTTC
NA	TRBV7-3	TRBJ1-1	NA	CASSLTPGAGTEAFF	TGTGCCAGCAGCTTAACCCCGGGCGCGGGTACTGAAGCTTTCTTT
NA	TRBV7-2	TRBJ2-7	NA	CASSLGPRDIYEQYF	TGTGCCAGCAGCTTAGGTCCCAGGGATATCTACGAGCAGTACTTC
NA	TRBV19	TRBJ1-2	NA	CASSPAVGGYGYTF	TGTGCCAGTAGTCCCGCTGTAGGAGGGTATGGCTACACCTTC
NA	TRBV7-9	TRBJ2-5	NA	CASGQETQYF	TGTGCCAGCGGGCAAGAGACCCAGTACTTC
NA	TRBV18	TRBJ1-5	NA	CASSQTRSNQPQHF	TGTGCCAGCTCACAGACTAGGAGCAATCAGCCCCAGCATTTT
NA	TRBV29-1	TRBJ1-2	few	CSVDSGLGRSGYTF	TGCAGCGTTGATTCAGGGTTGGGGCGGAGTGGCTACACCTTC
NA	TRBV7-6	TRBJ2-3	NA	CASSPLSGWKPDTQYF	TGTGCCAGCAGCCCCCTAAGCGGGTGGAAGCCAGATACGCAGTATTTT
NA	TRBV4-2	TRBJ2-1	once	CASSQVNEQFF	TGTGCCAGCAGCCAAGTTAATGAGCAGTTCTTC
NA	TRBV5-1	TRBJ2-7	NA	CASSLGPETYEQYF	TGCGCCAGCAGCTTGGGGCCGGAGACCTACGAGCAGTACTTC
NA	TRBV7-9	TRBJ2-5	few	CASSAGDTETQYF	TGTGCCAGCAGCGCAGGGGACACAGAGACCCAGTACTTC
NA	TRBV30	TRBJ1-3	NA	CACPPGQGRGNTIYF	TGTGCCTGCCCGCCTGGGCAGGGGCGAGGAAACACCATATATTTT
TRBD1	TRBV29-1	TRBJ1-2	NA	CSVGQGADGYTF	TGCAGCGTGGGACAGGGGGCGGATGGCTACACCTTC
TRBD2	TRBV11-3	TRBJ2-1	NA	CASSPAGGVNEQFF	TGTGCCAGCAGCCCGGCGGGGGGGGTCAATGAGCAGTTCTTC
NA	TRBV7-6	TRBJ1-5	NA	CASPFGQPQHF	TGTGCCAGCCCCTTTGGACAGCCCCAGCATTTT
NA	TRBV5-1	TRBJ2-7	NA	CASSVDRAPSDRSYEQYF	TGCGCCAGCAGCGTTGATAGGGCCCCCTCTGATAGATCCTACGAGCAGTACTTC
NA	TRBV2	TRBJ1-1	NA	CASSEFGQDEAFF	TGTGCCAGCAGTGAGTTTGGCCAGGATGAAGCTTTCTTT
NA	TRBV9	TRBJ1-3	NA	CASSVSGHFSGNTIYF	TGTGCCAGCAGCGTATCGGGGCACTTCTCTGGAAACACCATATATTTT
NA	TRBV18	TRBJ1-1	NA	CASSPLDRLLNTEAFF	TGTGCCAGCTCACCACTCGACAGGCTGCTGAACACTGAAGCTTTCTTT
NA	TRBV11-1	TRBJ1-1	NA	CASSLDGNRVFAFF	TGTGCCAGCAGCTTAGATGGGAACAGGGTCTTCGCTTTCTTT
TRBD1	TRBV30	TRBJ1-6	few	CAWSGGQDNSPLHF	TGTGCCTGGAGCGGGGGACAGGATAATTCACCCCTCCACTTT
TRBD2	TRBV2	TRBJ2-1	NA	CASSVLPGGSSYNEQFF	TGTGCCAGCAGTGTTCTTCCGGGGGGGAGCTCCTACAATGAGCAGTTCTTC
NA	TRBV30	TRBJ2-3	NA	CASLPRDTRTDTQYF	TGTGCCTCCCTCCCCCGGGACACTCGCACAGATACGCAGTATTTT
NA	TRBV2	TRBJ1-5	NA	CASRSRTVNQPQHF	TGTGCCAGCAGAAGCCGGACAGTCAATCAGCCCCAGCATTTT
TRBD1	TRBV18	TRBJ2-3	NA	CASSDLQGDTDTQYF	TGTGCCAGCTCAGACCTACAGGGGGACACAGATACGCAGTATTTT
TRBD1	TRBV5-5	TRBJ1-2	few	CASSLIVRDSYGYTF	TGTGCCAGCAGCCTCATCGTCCGGGACAGCTATGGCTACACCTTC
NA	TRBV28	TRBJ2-7	NA	CASSLEPRESKYF	TGTGCCAGCAGTTTAGAGCCCAGGGAGTCAAAGTACTTC
TRBD1	TRBV30	TRBJ1-1	few	CAWRDRVGRTEAFF	TGTGCCTGGAGAGACAGGGTAGGGAGGACTGAAGCTTTCTTT
NA	TRBV19	TRBJ1-5	few	CASGLQSQHF	TGTGCCAGTGGATTACAGAGCCAGCATTTT
TRBD1	TRBV19	TRBJ1-2	NA	CASSLSGGQFQGYGYTF	TGTGCCAGTAGTTTGTCCGGGGGACAGTTTCAGGGCTATGGCTACACCTTC
TRBD2	TRBV4-1	TRBJ2-3	NA	CASSLSGIRTDTQYF	TGCGCCAGCAGCCTAAGCGGGATTCGGACAGATACGCAGTATTTT
TRBD1	TRBV5-5	TRBJ1-1	NA	CASSLYADRVNTEAFF	TGTGCCAGCAGCTTGTATGCAGACAGGGTGAACACTGAAGCTTTCTTT
TRBD1	TRBV5-1	TRBJ1-2	NA	CASSLATGGYGYTF	TGCGCCAGCAGCTTAGCGACAGGGGGGTATGGCTACACCTTC
TRBD1	TRBV7-6	TRBJ2-6	NA	CASSLGQGGPNVLTF	TGTGCCAGCAGCTTAGGACAGGGTGGGCCCAACGTCCTGACTTTC
TRBD2	TRBV28	TRBJ2-1	NA	CASSLAGGLAGGGEQFF	TGTGCCAGCAGCCTTGCGGGGGGACTAGCGGGTGGAGGTGAGCAGTTCTTC
NA	TRBV5-4	TRBJ2-1	NA	CASSLDQYNEQFF	TGTGCCAGCAGCTTGGATCAGTACAATGAGCAGTTCTTC
NA	TRBV27	TRBJ2-1	NA	CASSRSSYNEQFF	TGTGCCAGCAGTAGGTCCTCCTACAATGAGCAGTTCTTC
NA	TRBV5-1	TRBJ1-1	once	CASSLSGGETEAFF	TGCGCCAGCAGCTTGTCTGGGGGCGAAACTGAAGCTTTCTTT
NA	TRBV16	TRBJ1-1	NA	CASSQTAKNTEAFF	TGTGCCAGCAGCCAAACAGCAAAGAACACTGAAGCTTTCTTT
TRBD1	TRBV27	TRBJ2-7	NA	CASRRDGQGAIYEQYF	TGTGCCAGCAGACGAGACGGACAGGGGGCAATCTACGAGCAGTACTTC
NA	TRBV6-1	TRBJ1-2	NA	CASSESVFGYGYTF	TGTGCCAGCAGTGAGAGTGTGTTCGGCTATGGCTACACCTTC
TRBD2	TRBV9	TRBJ2-1	NA	CASSVALRGGSNEQFF	TGTGCCAGCAGCGTAGCTCTCCGCGGGGGGAGCAATGAGCAGTTCTTC
NA	TRBV27	TRBJ2-1	NA	CASSSVAAYNEQFF	TGTGCCAGCAGTTCCGTCGCGGCCTACAATGAGCAGTTCTTC
TRBD1	TRBV13	TRBJ1-2	NA	CASSLDTGGSRNYGYTF	TGTGCCAGCAGCTTAGATACAGGGGGGTCCCGAAACTATGGCTACACCTTC
TRBD2	TRBV30	TRBJ2-3	NA	CAWSVGLAGGTDTQYF	TGTGCCTGGAGTGTAGGCCTAGCGGGAGGGACAGATACGCAGTATTTT
NA	TRBV9	TRBJ1-6	NA	CASSVGPGGNSPLHF	TGTGCCAGCAGCGTAGGACCGGGAGGGAATTCACCCCTCCACTTT
TRBD1	TRBV30	TRBJ1-1	NA	CAWTSGQGFYTEAFF	TGTGCCTGGACCTCGGGACAGGGTTTTTACACTGAAGCTTTCTTT
NA	TRBV5-4	TRBJ1-1	once	CASSSQDGTEAFF	TGTGCCAGCAGTTCCCAAGACGGCACTGAAGCTTTCTTT
NA	TRBV7-8	TRBJ1-1	NA	CASSQAGGNTEAFF	TGTGCCAGCAGCCAAGCGGGTGGCAACACTGAAGCTTTCTTT
NA	TRBV27	TRBJ2-6	once	CASKGLSSGANVLTF	TGTGCCAGCAAGGGACTCAGCTCTGGGGCCAACGTCCTGACTTTC
TRBD1	TRBV5-1	TRBJ1-4	NA	CASSTGQGRLGEKLFF	TGCGCCAGCAGCACGGGACAGGGGAGGTTGGGTGAAAAACTGTTTTTT
TRBD1	TRBV4-1	TRBJ1-2	NA	CASSQAPGGEGYTF	TGCGCCAGCAGCCAGGCCCCAGGGGGGGAGGGCTACACCTTC
TRBD1	TRBV7-1	TRBJ2-2	NA	CASLPPTGVDGELFF	TGTGCCAGCCTACCGCCGACAGGGGTAGACGGGGAGCTGTTTTTT
TRBD2	TRBV11-2	TRBJ2-2	NA	CASSLKLAGVGPTGELFF	TGTGCCAGCAGCTTAAAGCTAGCGGGAGTTGGCCCTACCGGGGAGCTGTTTTTT
NA	TRBV4-2	TRBJ1-1	NA	CASSADLNTEAFF	TGTGCCAGCAGCGCCGACCTGAACACTGAAGCTTTCTTT
TRBD1	TRBV30	TRBJ2-5	NA	CAWSFTGARETQYF	TGTGCCTGGAGTTTTACAGGGGCTCGGGAGACCCAGTACTTC
NA	TRBV27	TRBJ1-1	few	CASSLWVDSEAFF	TGTGCCAGCAGTTTGTGGGTAGACTCTGAAGCTTTCTTT
NA	TRBV18	TRBJ2-1	NA	CASSPRVAVSYNEQFF	TGTGCCAGCTCACCAAGAGTAGCGGTATCCTACAATGAGCAGTTCTTC
TRBD1	TRBV4-3	TRBJ2-2	NA	CASSQDPQGLSGELFF	TGCGCCAGCAGCCAAGACCCACAGGGGTTATCCGGGGAGCTGTTTTTT